This T cell receptor beta chain was obtained from a study of PD-1 blockade in classical Hodgkin lymphoma. General observations from the study: Nivolumab starters within 1 year of ASCT were excluded.

The V gene's germline CDR1 is SGHTA and CDR2 FQGTGA. J gave up 6 bases and V 1 base, and 4 bases lay outside the gene matches. The length of the CDR3 is 14 residues. Following autologous stem cell transplantation, relapse occurred in every patient, and exposure to brentuximab vedotin varied. This clone was observed a handful of times. Its matching antigen is unknown. The sample carries other DNA sequences with the same CDR3. TCRdb keeps only in-frame clones here, not all; method: immunoSEQ multiplex PCR. The table shows 66,000 or so clones, with about 70% occurring only once. This clonotype originated in a human donor with classical Hodgkin lymphoma. This chain joins TRBV7-3 and TRBJ2-3, with 7 bases matching TRBD1. The sample was peripheral blood mononuclear cells (PBMCs), taken before the second cycle of nivolumab. CDR3: CASSLRQGDDTQYF. In nucleotides, the CDR3 is TGTGCCAGCAGCTTAAGACAGGGCGACGATACGCAGTATTTT.